This TCR beta chain originates from a study of blood T cell repertoires in COVID-19. Study in general: Acute and convalescent COVID-19 specimens originated in the United States, Italy and Spain. T cells, B-cell-depleted T cells, or PBMCs provided the cDNA or gDNA that served as material.

Original analysis: Counts of nucleated cells, estimated from reference gene primer amplification, were obtained. The assay was immunoSEQ multiplex PCR, and TCRdb's table has in-frame clones only and misses some. The DNA gave D and trimming, while V, J and clone size come from that table. The sample has 150,000 to 250,000 clones, about 93% seen once. Germline V CDR1 and CDR2: SGHNT, YYREEE (reference sequence). Trimming removed 3 bases from V and 6 bases from J; junction bases left unmatched: 8. The CDR3 totals 16 residues. Sequences were obtained from peripheral blood. The chain couples TRBV5-4 to TRBJ2-4, with TRBD2 matching 11 bases. This TCR derives from a man younger than 40 with COVID-19, enrolled during active disease. Written as DNA, the CDR3 is TGTGCCAGCAGCTCCCCCATAGCGGGGGGGCGAAACATTCAGTACTTC. The encoded protein is CASSSPIAGGRNIQYF.